Below, 4 T cell receptor beta chains from the same sample are listed, as sequenced in a study of T cell responses to AZD1222 COVID-19 vaccine. Clones were sequenced by immunoSEQ multiplex PCR, and TCRdb holds only the in-frame ones, with some missing. In the table there are about 170,000 clones, approximately 95% of which are singletons. The material sequenced was peripheral blood, taken on day 0 of AZD1222 vaccination. The origin of the receptors is an adult in good health.

V usage is TRBV6-4 and J usage is TRBJ2-7; TRBD1 matches 9 bases. The V and J ends lost 6 bases and 7 bases, in that order; junction bases with no gene match: 10. This CDR3 comprises 14 residues. Germline V gives CDR1 MRHNA, CDR2 SNTAGT. This CDR3 is CASRRTGAQGEQYF. Here the CDR3 DNA reads TGTGCCAGCAGGCGGACAGGGGCACAAGGGGAGCAGTACTTC.

J is TRBJ2-7 and V is TRBV18; no reliable D call. Germline V CDR1 and CDR2: KGHSH, LQKENI. The CDR3 runs 16 residues. V gave up 1 base and J gave up 0 bases, with 13 bases separating them. Here the CDR3 reads CASSPQKGQVSYEQYF. The CDR3 DNA reads as TGTGCCAGCTCACCACAAAAGGGTCAGGTCTCCTACGAGCAGTACTTC.

V usage is TRBV6-5 and J usage is TRBJ2-7, with 12 bases identical to TRBD2. This CDR3 is 15 amino acids long. V was clipped by 5 bases and J by 5 bases; unmatched bases: 7. CDR1 and CDR2 from the germline V gene are MNHEY and SVGAGI. This chain's CDR3 is CASSTTSGGFDEQYF. CDR3 sequence (DNA): TGTGCCAGCAGTACGACTAGCGGGGGTTTCGACGAGCAGTACTTC.

This clone showed up just once. V usage is TRBV6-5 and J usage is TRBJ1-6, with TRBD1 as a possible D gene (5 bases). The CDR3 covers 15 residues. CDR1 and CDR2 (germline): MNHEY, SVGAGI. Deletions cut 1 base from V and 6 bases from J, with 10 bases between. CDR3 sequence reads: CASSYLGQGNSPLHF. The CDR3, as DNA: TGTGCCAGCAGTTACTTGGGGCAGGGTAATTCACCCCTCCACTTT.